What follows is one T cell receptor (beta chain) and its context. The antigen is not known. Additional DNA sequences in this sample encode the identical CDR3. The investigators split CD4+ cells into a CD45RA+ naive subset and a CD45RA-negative memory subset. Method: immunoSEQ multiplex PCR; TCRdb's copy keeps in-frame clones and lacks some. The sample has fewer than 1.8 million clones; 98% are singletons. The sample is drawn from a study of shared clonotypes between healthy human individuals. About the study: Plates per donor: three CD4 naive, three CD4 memory, two CD8 naive, one CD8 memory. Study conclusions and caveats: Generation of non-shared clonotypes was less probable than generation of clonotypes shared by all four donors. In a handful of donors, around 5% of naive CD4 clonotypes appeared in common.

CDR1 is SGDLS and CDR2 is YYNGEE in the germline V gene. This CDR3 spans 14 amino acids. Trimming pared 4 bases from V and 4 bases from J, leaving 11 bases between. This TCR was sampled from a man younger than 40 in good health. Sequencing was performed on naive CD4+ T cells sorted from blood. As to subset: CD45RA+ positively selected. This chain connects TRBV9 to TRBJ2-2, with no clear D. CDR3 bases: TGTGCCAGCAGCTATTCCGGTAGCACCGGGGAGCTGTTTTTT. Amino acids: CASSYSGSTGELFF.